This TCR beta chain stems from a study of cytomegalovirus exposure and HLA in healthy donors. Study outcomes and limitations: For cytomegalovirus status, the classifier reportedly gave diagnoses with high specificity and sensitivity.

This PCR relied on a set of 60 Vbeta primers and 13 Jbeta primers. Profiled with immunoSEQ multiplex PCR; TCRdb holds only in-frame clones, not every one. The sample yields under 150,000 clones, about 78% seen once. Of note for this clone: Its cognate antigen is unknown.

Trimming removed 3 bases from V and 3 bases from J; junction bases left unmatched: 13. The CDR3 has 17 amino acids. In germline, CDR1 is LNHDA, CDR2 SQIVND (reference sequence). The chain combines TRBV19 with TRBJ1-2; 7 bases are a match to TRBD1. Material: PBMCs. The source of this sequence is a man aged 35 to 55 in good health and CMV-seropositive. In nucleotides, the CDR3 is TGTGCCAGTAGTATTGTCCCCTCCCCGGGACAGTACTATGGCTACACCTTC. Amino acids: CASSIVPSPGQYYGYTF.